The clone carrying this T cell receptor beta chain has just one count. Trimming left V 1 base short and J 0 bases short, with 8 bases between. Germline V CDR1 and CDR2: SGHVS, FNYEAQ. This CDR3 is 15 amino acids long. This record comes from a study of blood T cell repertoires in COVID-19. Study details: The United States, Italy and Spain provided the acute and convalescent COVID-19 samples. The cDNA or gDNA used as material had been derived from T cells, B-cell-depleted T cells, or PBMCs.

The assay was immunoSEQ multiplex PCR, and TCRdb's table has in-frame clones only and misses some. The sample consists of 200,000 to 250,000 clones, just over 85% of them appearing once. The sequence derives from a woman aged 45 to 65 with acute COVID-19. This rearrangement joins TRBV7-6 to TRBJ2-3; the D is unclear. The material sequenced was PBMCs or T cells enriched from blood (not recorded which). CDR3 DNA sequence: TGTGCCAGCAGCTTAGAGTTTCTAAGCACAGATACGCAGTATTTT. This codes for CASSLEFLSTDTQYF.